This record covers a single TCR beta chain. The data belong to a study of T cells expressing NK-cell markers. Study summary: Repertoire data for TCR beta were derived from sorted T cells (CD3+CD56+NKG2C+, CD3+CD56+NKG2C- and CD3+CD56-NKG2C+). Sequenced donors, eight in total, included seven who were HCMV-seropositive and one who was seronegative.

Germline V gives CDR1 SQVTM, CDR2 ANQGSEA. The CDR3 runs to 14 residues. In generating TCR beta cDNA, 5'RACE template switching with UMIs was used. Each CDR3 protein gets one entry in TCRdb, which reprocessed the 5' RACE reads and gives no DNA. Its listing shows about 550,000 distinct CDR3 sequences. The sample taken for sequencing was blood T cells: a sorted CD56 or NKG2C T cell subset, CD4+ or CD8+ T cells, or bulk PBMC T cells (not recorded which). The chain employs TRBV29-1 and TRBJ2-1; the D call of TRBD2 rests on TCRdb alone, since no DNA is present to check it. The receptor comes from a man in his late teens or twenties in good health. The CDR3 spells CSGKAGGLRNEQFF.